The present entry profiles one T cell receptor (beta chain) with its context. The target antigen is unknown. Time point of the sample: naive CD8 control sorted from an acute-time-point sample. Every 3 months, donors from a Montreal cohort of people who inject drugs were followed. Germline assignment: CDR1 SGHAT and CDR2 FQNNGV. With 8 bases removed from V and 6 bases from J, the gap between germline ends came to 11 bases. The CDR3 is 12 amino acids. The method was immunoSEQ multiplex PCR; TCRdb's version includes in-frame clones alone and lacks a portion of them. The sample shows 30,000 to 45,000 clones, 80% to 90% of them seen only once. This entry belongs to a study of CD8 T cells in acute hepatitis C reinfection. General study points: TRBV04 and TRBV06 were preferentially used in all groups, not explained by naive pool overrepresentation. Differing sequencing approaches may have limited exact matches to other epitopes.

Sequenced: naive CD8+ T cells from PBMCs. This chain connects TRBV11-2 to TRBJ2-1; D remains unclear. The clonotype was recovered from a woman aged 18 to 35 who spontaneously cleared hepatitis C infection. The CDR3: CASSTAINEQFF. The CDR3 bases are TGTGCCAGCTCCACGGCCATCAATGAGCAGTTCTTC.